Below, one T cell receptor (beta chain) is given with its context. This sample stems from a study of sequential checkpoint blockade in melanoma. Overall study: Patients were randomized 1:1 to nivolumab-then-ipilimumab or ipilimumab-then-nivolumab first-line.

V trimming: 4 bases; J trimming: 8 bases; junction bases outside the gene matches: 8. This CDR3 is built from 14 residues. Germline V gene sequence: CDR1 SGHRS, CDR2 YFSETQ. Treatment indicated: randomized to nivolumab then ipilimumab (arm A) or the reverse (arm B). Live CD3+CD8+ CD19− CD56− cells were sorted from PBMCs. Clones were sequenced by immunoSEQ multiplex PCR, and TCRdb holds only the in-frame ones, with some missing. The sample carries just under 20,000 clones, around 75% recorded once. The material was CD8+ T cells sorted from blood (inferred from file names), obtained from a patient given nivolumab and ipilimumab in sequence. The sequence came from a human donor with melanoma. The chain links TRBV5-1 to TRBJ1-3; 8 bases are a match to TRBD1. The CDR3 bases are TGCGCCAGCAGCCCAAGGACAGGGCAGGACACCATATATTTT. It yields the protein CASSPRTGQDTIYF.